The clone carrying this TCR beta chain was found many times. Its matching antigen is unknown. Samples underwent the assay at deep level. Sorted-subset replicate PCRs used about 0.2 ug of genomic DNA. This amount corresponded to some 32,000 T cell genomes. Sequencing used immunoSEQ multiplex PCR; TCRdb keeps in-frame clones, though not all of them. The table has some 900,000 clones, 60% to 85% seen once. The germline V gene encodes CDR1 SGHRS and CDR2 YFSETQ. This CDR3 spans 16 amino acids. The ends lost 0 bases at V and 5 bases at J; junction bases unmatched: 9. This record belongs to a study of shared clonotypes between healthy human individuals. General study results and limits: Larger estimated richness was generally recorded for naive subsets relative to memory subsets. Generation probability values for non-shared clonotypes were lower than those for clonotypes shared by all four donors.

The specimen sequenced was memory CD4+ T cells sorted from blood. Subset noted: CD45RA-negative fraction. The rearrangement joins TRBV5-1 to TRBJ2-5, with TRBD1 matching 8 bases. This TCR was recovered from a man between 18 and 35 years old in good health. The CDR3 sequence is CASSLAGTGWGETQYF. DNA for the CDR3: TGCGCCAGCAGCTTGGCAGGGACAGGATGGGGGGAGACCCAGTACTTC.